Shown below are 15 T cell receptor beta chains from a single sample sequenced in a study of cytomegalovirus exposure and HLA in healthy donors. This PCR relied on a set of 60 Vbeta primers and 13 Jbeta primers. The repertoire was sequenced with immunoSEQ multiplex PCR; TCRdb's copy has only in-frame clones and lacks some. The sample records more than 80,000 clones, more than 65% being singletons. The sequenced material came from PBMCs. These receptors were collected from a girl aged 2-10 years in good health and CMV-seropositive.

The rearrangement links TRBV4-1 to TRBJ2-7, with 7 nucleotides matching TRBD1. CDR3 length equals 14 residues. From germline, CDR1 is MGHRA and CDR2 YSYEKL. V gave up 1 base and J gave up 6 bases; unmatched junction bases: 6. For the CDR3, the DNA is TGCGCCAGCAGCCAAGTAAACCAGGGGGTCGAGCAGTACTTC. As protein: CASSQVNQGVEQYF.

The CDR3 nucleotides are TGTGCCTGGGACAGGGGTGGTGGCTACACCTTC. This codes for CAWDRGGGYTF. V usage is TRBV30 and J usage is TRBJ1-2; TRBD1 aligns across 8 bases. Germline V gene data show CDR1 as GTSNPN and CDR2 as SVGIG (reference sequence). Trimming at V came to 5 bases and at J to 7 bases, leaving 3 bases not matched to a gene. The CDR3 has 11 residues.

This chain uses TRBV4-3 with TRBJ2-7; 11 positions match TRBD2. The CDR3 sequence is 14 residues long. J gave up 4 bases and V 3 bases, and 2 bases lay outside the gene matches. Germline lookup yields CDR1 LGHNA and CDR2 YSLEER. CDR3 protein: CASSQTSGIYEQYF. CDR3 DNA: TGCGCCAGCAGCCAGACTAGCGGGATATACGAGCAGTACTTC.

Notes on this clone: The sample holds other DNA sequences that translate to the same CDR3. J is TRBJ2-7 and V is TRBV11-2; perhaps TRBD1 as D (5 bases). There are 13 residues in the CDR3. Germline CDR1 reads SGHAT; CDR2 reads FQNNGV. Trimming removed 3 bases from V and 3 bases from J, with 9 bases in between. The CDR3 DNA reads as TGTGCCAGCAGCTTTGGCCAGGGCTACGAGCAGTACTTC. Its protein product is CASSFGQGYEQYF.

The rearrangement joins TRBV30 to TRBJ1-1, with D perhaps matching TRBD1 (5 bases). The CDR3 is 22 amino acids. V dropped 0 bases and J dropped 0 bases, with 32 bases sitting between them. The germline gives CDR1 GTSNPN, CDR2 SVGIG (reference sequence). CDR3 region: CAWSVPWGLAGGQLGLNTEAFF. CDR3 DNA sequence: TGTGCCTGGAGTGTACCGTGGGGACTAGCGGGAGGGCAACTCGGGTTGAACACTGAAGCTTTCTTT.

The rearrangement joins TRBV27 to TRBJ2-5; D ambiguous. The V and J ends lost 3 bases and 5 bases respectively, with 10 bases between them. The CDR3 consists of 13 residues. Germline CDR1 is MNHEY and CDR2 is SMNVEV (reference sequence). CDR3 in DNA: TGTGCCAGCAGTTTTCCCAACGAGGAGACCCAGTACTTC. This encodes CASSFPNEETQYF.

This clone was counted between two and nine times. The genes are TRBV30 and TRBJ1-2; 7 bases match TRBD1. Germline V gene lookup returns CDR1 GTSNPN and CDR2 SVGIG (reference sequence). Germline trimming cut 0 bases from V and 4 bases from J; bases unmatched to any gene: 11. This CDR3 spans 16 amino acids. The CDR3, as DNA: TGTGCCTGGAGTGTACGCCCAGACGGGACAGTCTATGGCTACACCTTC. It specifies CAWSVRPDGTVYGYTF.

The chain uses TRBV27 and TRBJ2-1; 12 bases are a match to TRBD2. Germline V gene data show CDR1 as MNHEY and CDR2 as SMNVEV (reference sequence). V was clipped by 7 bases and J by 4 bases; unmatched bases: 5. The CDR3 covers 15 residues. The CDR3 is CASTSGLAGYNEQFF. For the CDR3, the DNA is TGTGCCAGCACCAGCGGACTAGCGGGATACAATGAGCAGTTCTTC.

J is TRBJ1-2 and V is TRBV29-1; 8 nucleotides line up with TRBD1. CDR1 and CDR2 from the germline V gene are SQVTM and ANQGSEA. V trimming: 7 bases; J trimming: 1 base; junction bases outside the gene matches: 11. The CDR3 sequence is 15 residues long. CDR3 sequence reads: CSGMRGGQGNYGYTF. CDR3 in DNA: TGCAGCGGCATGAGGGGCGGACAGGGTAACTATGGCTACACCTTC.

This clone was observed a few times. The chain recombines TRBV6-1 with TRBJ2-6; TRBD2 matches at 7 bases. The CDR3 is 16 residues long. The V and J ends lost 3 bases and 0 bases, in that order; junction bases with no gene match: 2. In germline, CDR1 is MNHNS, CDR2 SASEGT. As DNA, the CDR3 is TGTGCCAGCAGTGATCTAGCGGTCTCTGGGGCCAACGTCCTGACTTTC. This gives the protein CASSDLAVSGANVLTF.

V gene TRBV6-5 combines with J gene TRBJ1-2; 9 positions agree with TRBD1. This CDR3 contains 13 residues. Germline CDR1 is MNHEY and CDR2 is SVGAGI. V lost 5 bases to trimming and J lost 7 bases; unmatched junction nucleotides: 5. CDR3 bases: TGTGCCAGCAGTCGGGGACAGGGCCCTGGCTACACCTTC. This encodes CASSRGQGPGYTF.

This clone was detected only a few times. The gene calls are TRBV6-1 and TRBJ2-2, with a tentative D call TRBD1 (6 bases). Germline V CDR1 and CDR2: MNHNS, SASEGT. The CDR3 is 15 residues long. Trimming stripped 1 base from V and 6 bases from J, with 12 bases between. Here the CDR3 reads CASSEGSGAAGELFF. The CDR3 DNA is TGTGCCAGCAGTGAAGGGTCAGGGGCGGCCGGGGAGCTGTTTTTT.

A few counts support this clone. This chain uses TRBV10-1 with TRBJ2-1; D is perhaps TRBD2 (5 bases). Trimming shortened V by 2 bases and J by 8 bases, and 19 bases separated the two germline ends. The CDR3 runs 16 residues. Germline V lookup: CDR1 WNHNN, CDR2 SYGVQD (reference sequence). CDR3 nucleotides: TGCGCCAGCAGTGAGACCCTCACTAGGAACCCCGATGAGCAGTTCTTC. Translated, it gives CASSETLTRNPDEQFF.

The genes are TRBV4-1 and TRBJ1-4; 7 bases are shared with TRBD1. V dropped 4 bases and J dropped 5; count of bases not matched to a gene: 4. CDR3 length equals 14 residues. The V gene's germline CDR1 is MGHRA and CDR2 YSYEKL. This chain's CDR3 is CASSRTGGNEKLFF. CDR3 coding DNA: TGCGCCAGCAGCCGGACAGGTGGGAATGAAAAACTGTTTTTT.

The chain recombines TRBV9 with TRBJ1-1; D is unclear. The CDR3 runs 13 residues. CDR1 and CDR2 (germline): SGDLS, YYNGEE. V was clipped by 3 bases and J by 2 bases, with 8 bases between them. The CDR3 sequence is CASSARDNTEAFF. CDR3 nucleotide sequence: TGTGCCAGCAGCGCTCGGGATAACACTGAAGCTTTCTTT. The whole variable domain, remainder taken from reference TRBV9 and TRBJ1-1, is DSGVTQTPKHLITATGQRVTLRCSPRSGDLSVYWYQQSLDQGLQFLIQYYNGEERAKGNILERFSAQQFPDLHSELNLSSLELGDSALYFCASSARDNTEAFFGQGTRLTVV.